This T cell receptor (beta chain) derives from a study of beta chain features in type 1 diabetes. Comments on this clone: Antigen specificity is unknown.

Points from the study as a whole: In the patient group, naive, central memory and Treg TCRB repertoires seemed more alike than in the healthy donor group. Over-representation of high TCR-expressing cells was a possible consequence of cDNA sequencing. For Type 1 diabetes patients, all four CD4+ subsets carried TCRB CDR3s that were moderately but significantly shorter.

Investigators reverse transcribed all isolated RNA, so they sequenced expressed TCRB transcripts. The assay was immunoSEQ multiplex PCR, and TCRdb's table has in-frame clones only and misses some. The repertoire includes 12,000 to 15,000 clones, about 66% of them detected once, and 0.45% to 0.6% sits in the top ten. CDR3 length: 14 amino acids. Trimming left V 2 bases short and J 2 bases short, with 10 bases between. CDR1 and CDR2 from the germline V gene are SGHRS and YFSETQ. This chain joins TRBV5-1 and TRBJ1-1, with D perhaps TRBD1 (5 bases). This receptor was obtained from a woman aged 18-29 years with type 1 diabetes. Specimen: stem cell memory CD4+ T cells from blood. The DNA of the CDR3 is TGCGCCAGCAGCTTCGGACACTTCAACACTGAAGCTTTCTTT. Encoded protein: CASSFGHFNTEAFF.